These T cell receptor beta chains were read from a single sample in a study of T cell responses to AZD1222 COVID-19 vaccine. Produced via immunoSEQ multiplex PCR; TCRdb's table is partial and in-frame only. The sample lists fewer than 130,000 clones; around 94% were seen once. The material was peripheral blood, obtained on day 0 of AZD1222 vaccination. The receptors were sampled from an adult in good health. The CDR3 runs from the conserved cysteine through the conserved F or W. The order of the fields is D gene, clone size, V gene, J gene, CDR3 length, CDR3 DNA, CDR3 protein. D genes are given only for firm matches. Some rows mark clone size as missing; the rest say once, few, many or name a class of expanded clone.

>TRBD2|once|TRBV5-1|TRBJ2-5|14
TGCGCCAGCAGCTCGAGACTAGCGAAAGAGACCCAGTACTTC
CASSSRLAKETQYF
>-|-|TRBV7-3|TRBJ1-6|14
TGTGCCAGCAGCTTAACCCCCGGGCAGTCATCCCTCCACTTT
CASSLTPGQSSLHF
>-|-|TRBV27|TRBJ2-6|15
TGTGCCAGCAGTTATGACTATTTTGGGGCCAACGTCCTGACTTTC
CASSYDYFGANVLTF
>TRBD1|-|TRBV7-9|TRBJ2-5|14
TGTGCCAGCAGCACCGGGACAGGACGAGAGACCCAGTACTTC
CASSTGTGRETQYF
>-|-|TRBV6-2/TRBV6-3|TRBJ2-7|14
TGTGCCAGCAGCCTCCTGGGCAGTTACTACGAGCAGTACTTC
CASSLLGSYYEQYF
>-|-|TRBV2|TRBJ1-4|12
TGTGCCAGCAGAACTCAGAATGAAAAACTGTTTTTT
CASRTQNEKLFF
>-|-|TRBV6-1|TRBJ1-3|13
TGTGCCAGCAGTGAACAGGGTGGGGACACCATATATTTT
CASSEQGGDTIYF
>-|-|TRBV30|TRBJ2-1|11
TGTGCCTGGAGTACCCTCAATGAGCAGTTCTTC
CAWSTLNEQFF
>-|-|TRBV27|TRBJ1-5|15
TGTGCCAGCAGTTTATGGGCGTATAGCAATCAGCCCCAGCATTTT
CASSLWAYSNQPQHF
>-|-|TRBV6-5|TRBJ1-1|14
TGTGCCAGCAGTTATGAGACGGGGAACACTGAAGCTTTCTTT
CASSYETGNTEAFF